The 25 T cell receptor beta chains below come from one sample, sequenced in a study of cytomegalovirus exposure and HLA in healthy donors. The PCR was carried out with 60 Vbeta primers and 13 Jbeta primers. Here immunoSEQ multiplex PCR was the method, and the copy in TCRdb shows in-frame clones only, minus some. This sample has approximately 160,000 clones, with 77% found just once. What was sequenced was PBMCs. These receptors were collected from a woman in her twenties or thirties in good health and CMV-seronegative.

The chain links TRBV4-2 to TRBJ1-5, with 7 bases matching TRBD1. The V gene's germline CDR1 is LGHNA and CDR2 YNFKEQ. The CDR3 contains 15 residues. J lost 3 bases, V lost 4 bases, and 6 bases had no gene match. CDR3 region: CASSRQGLINQPQHF. Here the CDR3 DNA reads TGTGCCAGCAGCCGACAGGGTTTGATCAATCAGCCCCAGCATTTT.

The chain is built from TRBV7-3 and TRBJ2-7; 10 positions agree with TRBD2. There are 14 residues in the CDR3. The V gene end was trimmed by 8 bases and the J gene end by 2 bases; junction bases not matched to a gene: 6. Germline values: CDR1 SGHTA, CDR2 FQGTGA. The CDR3 DNA reads as TGTGCCAGCCAAGTAGCGGGAGGACCCTACGAGCAGTACTTC. Translated: CASQVAGGPYEQYF.

This clone was observed a few times. The rearrangement joins TRBV6-1 to TRBJ2-7, with 8 bases aligning to TRBD2. The CDR3 totals 14 residues. V lost 2 bases to trimming and J lost 5 bases; unmatched junction nucleotides: 5. From germline, CDR1 is MNHNS and CDR2 SASEGT. This CDR3 is CASSETAGAHEQYF. In nucleotides, the CDR3 is TGTGCCAGCAGTGAAACAGCGGGAGCCCACGAGCAGTACTTC.

The gene calls are TRBV29-1 and TRBJ1-1, with D perhaps matching TRBD1 (6 bases). This CDR3 has 12 residues. Germline-derived CDR1 and CDR2 are SQVTM and ANQGSEA. Trimming pared 5 bases from V and 2 bases from J, leaving 9 bases between. This chain's CDR3 is CSVQGFNTEAFF. The CDR3 DNA sequence: TGCAGCGTTCAGGGGTTTAACACTGAAGCTTTCTTT.

V is TRBV19 and J is TRBJ2-4, with 8 bases identical to TRBD2. Germline V gene lookup returns CDR1 LNHDA and CDR2 SQIVND (reference sequence). This CDR3 is built from 14 residues. Trimming removed 6 bases from V and 8 bases from J; junction bases left unmatched: 9. The CDR3 loop is CASRSGTSDDIQYF. CDR3 nucleotides: TGTGCCAGTAGGTCCGGGACTAGTGACGACATTCAGTACTTC.

The chain carries TRBV6-1 and TRBJ1-1; D not certain. The CDR3 totals 15 residues. V lost 6 bases, J lost 0 bases, and 14 bases lay in between. Germline V gene data show CDR1 as MNHNS and CDR2 as SASEGT. The CDR3 region is CASRPHWEMNTEAFF. DNA of the CDR3: TGTGCCAGCAGACCCCACTGGGAGATGAACACTGAAGCTTTCTTT.

This clone showed up just a few times. J is TRBJ1-3 and V is TRBV30; D not resolved. V shed 3 bases and J shed 4 bases, with 13 bases lying between them. This CDR3 region has 14 residues. CDR1 and CDR2 from the germline V gene are GTSNPN and SVGIG (reference sequence). The CDR3 nucleotides read TGTGCCTGGAGAATGACCCTAGGCGGAAACACCATATATTTT. As protein: CAWRMTLGGNTIYF. The complete variable domain, with remaining parts taken from reference TRBV30 and TRBJ1-3, reads SQTIHQWPATLVQPVGSPLSLECTVEGTSNPNLYWYRQAAGRGLQLLFYSVGIGQISSEVPQNLSASRPQDRQFILSSKKLLLSDSGFYLCAWRMTLGGNTIYFGEGSWLTVV.

This chain uses TRBV18 with TRBJ2-7, with 10 bases aligning to TRBD2. The J segment lost 4 bases and the V segment lost 2 bases, leaving 2 bases of the junction unmatched. The CDR3 length is 14 residues. CDR1 and CDR2 from the germline V gene are KGHSH and LQKENI. CDR3 DNA sequence: TGTGCCAGCTCACCAAGCGGGGGGGCTTACGAGCAGTACTTC. It is translated as CASSPSGGAYEQYF.

This chain connects TRBV29-1 to TRBJ1-1; maybe TRBD1 (5 bases). Germline lookup yields CDR1 SQVTM and CDR2 ANQGSEA. This CDR3 has 14 residues. V shed 3 bases and J shed 11 bases, with 22 bases lying between them. Written as DNA, the CDR3 is TGCAGCGTTGATCCTAATACAAGGGCGGGGGGGGCTTTCTTT. It encodes CSVDPNTRAGGAFF.

The chain couples TRBV27 to TRBJ2-2, with D maybe TRBD2 (6 bases). The V end was cut by 5 bases, the J end by 3 bases, with 22 bases between. The CDR3 contains 18 residues. CDR1 is MNHEY, CDR2 SMNVEV, per germline (reference sequence). The CDR3 region is CASSTSSHSRDYTGELFF. As DNA, the CDR3 is TGTGCCAGCAGTACCTCCTCCCACTCCCGGGACTACACCGGGGAGCTGTTTTTT.

The chain links TRBV10-2 to TRBJ2-7; 7 nucleotides line up with TRBD1. In germline, CDR1 is WSHSY, CDR2 SAAADI. The trim removed 3 bases at V and 3 bases at J, leaving 8 bases unmatched. The CDR3 length is 15 residues. CDR3 bases: TGCGCCAGCAGTGAACCGGCACAGGGGATCTACGAGCAGTACTTC. It yields the protein CASSEPAQGIYEQYF.

The CDR3, as DNA: TGTGCCAGTAGTTCCGGAGGTGGGGGCCCCGAGACCCAGTACTTC. Amino acids: CASSSGGGGPETQYF. The V call is TRBV19, the J call TRBJ2-5; D perhaps matches TRBD1 (6 bases). The length of the CDR3 is 15 residues. CDR1 and CDR2 from the germline V gene are LNHDA and SQIVND (reference sequence). The V gene lost 5 bases and the J gene lost 5 bases, with 18 bases spanning the gap.

The V call is TRBV27, the J call TRBJ2-2; maybe TRBD1 (6 bases). The ends were cut back, 2 bases at V and 2 bases at J, with 12 bases in the middle. The CDR3 consists of 16 residues. In germline, CDR1 is MNHEY, CDR2 SMNVEV (reference sequence). CDR3 coding DNA: TGTGCCAGCAGTTTACCTCTGGGACAAAACACCGGGGAGCTGTTTTTT. This sequence encodes CASSLPLGQNTGELFF.

The chain links TRBV9 to TRBJ1-1, with 9 bases aligning to TRBD1. The CDR3 runs 14 residues. Losses at the gene ends were 0 bases for V and 4 bases for J; bases not matched to a gene: 1. From germline, CDR1 is SGDLS and CDR2 YYNGEE. The CDR3 DNA reads TGTGCCAGCAGCGTAGGACAGGGGGTCACTGAAGCTTTCTTT. Translation gives CASSVGQGVTEAFF.

J is TRBJ2-3 and V is TRBV29-1; 9 nucleotides agree with TRBD1. Per germline, CDR1 SQVTM and CDR2 ANQGSEA. The V and J ends lost 7 bases and 4 bases, in that order; junction bases with no gene match: 3. This CDR3 is 12 amino acids long. CDR3 sequence reads: CSADRGPDTQYF. DNA of the CDR3: TGCAGCGCGGACAGGGGACCAGATACGCAGTATTTT.

Concerning this clone itself: The junction does not match germline at one end; this may be a read error. The chain carries TRBV5-1 and TRBJ2-3; tentative D call: TRBD2 (6 bases). The germline CDR1 and CDR2 sequences are SGHRS and YFSETQ. The CDR3 runs to 15 residues. The CDR3 region is CASGLSGVSTDTQYF. CDR3 coding DNA: TGCGCCAGCGGCTTGTCGGGGGTAAGCACAGATACGCAGTATTTT.

The V and J genes are TRBV30 and TRBJ1-1; 7 nucleotides align to TRBD1. This CDR3 comprises 16 residues. The trim removed 5 bases at V and 0 bases at J, leaving 12 bases unmatched. Germline lookup yields CDR1 GTSNPN and CDR2 SVGIG (reference sequence). The CDR3 region has the DNA TGTGCCTGGGTAAAGATAAGACAGGGTATGAACACTGAAGCTTTCTTT. Its translation: CAWVKIRQGMNTEAFF. Looking up the rest from reference TRBV30 and TRBJ1-1 gives the full variable domain: SQTIHQWPATLVQPVGSPLSLECTVEGTSNPNLYWYRQAAGRGLQLLFYSVGIGQISSEVPQNLSASRPQDRQFILSSKKLLLSDSGFYLCAWVKIRQGMNTEAFFGQGTRLTVV.

This sequence joins TRBV2 and TRBJ2-7; 9 nucleotides match TRBD2. The CDR3 is 15 residues long. Germline V gives CDR1 SNHLY, CDR2 FYNNEI. V lost 5 bases and J lost 0; bases outside the gene matches: 5. Written as DNA, the CDR3 is TGTGCCAGCAGTAGACTAGCGGAGGTCTCCTACGAGCAGTACTTC. It specifies CASSRLAEVSYEQYF.

In its sample, this clone was seen a few times. The junction departs from the called germline gene at one end, perhaps through a read error. V is TRBV6-5 and J is TRBJ1-2, with a tentative D call TRBD1 (6 bases). CDR1 and CDR2 (germline): MNHEY, SVGAGI. The CDR3 has 15 residues. The CDR3 reads CASSYRGGYSYGYPF. CDR3 nucleotide sequence: TGTGCCAGCAGTTACCGAGGGGGTTATAGCTATGGCTACCCCTTC.

The gene calls are TRBV12-5 and TRBJ1-5, with 8 nucleotides matching TRBD1. The germline gives CDR1 LGHNT, CDR2 FRNRAP. The J segment lost 4 bases and the V segment lost 3 bases, leaving 5 bases of the junction unmatched. The CDR3 consists of 15 residues. CDR3 DNA: TGTGCTAGTGGTTTCCAGGGGGCCGAGAATCAGCCCCAGCATTTT. Amino acid sequence: CASGFQGAENQPQHF. Full variable domain (missing parts from reference TRBV12-5 and TRBJ1-5): DARVTQTPRHKVTEMGQEVTMRCQPILGHNTVFWYRQTMMQGLELLAYFRNRAPLDDSGMPKDRFSAEMPDATLATLKIQPSEPRDSAVYFCASGFQGAENQPQHFGDGTRLSIL.

The rearrangement joins TRBV7-9 to TRBJ2-3; 7 positions match TRBD1. After removal of 2 bases from V and 7 bases from J, the junction contained 6 bases not matched to a gene. This CDR3 has 14 amino acids. Per the germline V gene, CDR1 is SEHNR and CDR2 is FQNEAQ (reference sequence). CDR3 sequence: CASSLTGATYTQYF. As DNA, the CDR3 is TGTGCCAGCAGCTTAACAGGGGCCACGTATACGCAGTATTTT.

The chain is built from TRBV20-1 and TRBJ1-1; D uncertain. The CDR3 covers 11 residues. V lost 5 bases, J lost 8 bases, and 12 bases lay in between. From germline, CDR1 is DFQATT and CDR2 SNEGSKA (reference sequence). The CDR3 DNA follows: TGCAGTGCTTTTTTGACGGAGGAAGCTTTCTTT. Translating it yields CSAFLTEEAFF.

The CDR3 DNA follows: TGTGCCACCAGCAGAGATTTGGGGGGGCGAAATAATGAAAAACTGTTTTTT. Translating gives CATSRDLGGRNNEKLFF. J is TRBJ1-4 and V is TRBV15; D may be TRBD1 (6 bases). Deletions cut 0 bases from V and 4 bases from J, with 15 bases between. The CDR3 totals 17 residues. Per germline, CDR1 LNHNV and CDR2 YYDKDF (reference sequence).

The chain couples TRBV11-3 to TRBJ2-3; no firm D call. The length of the CDR3 is 13 residues. The germline V gene encodes CDR1 SGHNT and CDR2 YENEEA. V lost 2 bases to trimming and J lost 2 bases, with 5 bases between them. For the CDR3, the DNA is TGTGCCAGCAGCTTACGGTTCACAGATACGCAGTATTTT. Translating it yields CASSLRFTDTQYF.

The chain joins TRBV5-8 to TRBJ1-2; TRBD1 is a possible D gene (6 bases). Germline-derived CDR1 and CDR2 are SGHTS and YDEGEE. There are 14 residues in the CDR3. Trimming took off 5 bases at V and 3 bases at J, with 14 bases between the two ends. The chain's CDR3 is CASRTRQAYYGYTF. The CDR3 DNA reads as TGTGCCAGCAGAACGAGACAGGCTTACTATGGCTACACCTTC.